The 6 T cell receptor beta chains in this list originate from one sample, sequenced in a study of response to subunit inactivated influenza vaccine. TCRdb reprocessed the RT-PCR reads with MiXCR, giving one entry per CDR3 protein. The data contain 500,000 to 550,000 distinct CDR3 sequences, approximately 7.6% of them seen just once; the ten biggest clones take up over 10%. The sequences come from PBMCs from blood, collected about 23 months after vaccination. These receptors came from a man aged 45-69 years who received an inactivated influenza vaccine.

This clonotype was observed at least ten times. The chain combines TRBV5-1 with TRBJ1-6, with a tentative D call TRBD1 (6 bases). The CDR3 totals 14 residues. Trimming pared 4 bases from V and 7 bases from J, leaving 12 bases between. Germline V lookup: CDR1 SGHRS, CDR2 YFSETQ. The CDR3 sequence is CASSTDSNNSPLHF. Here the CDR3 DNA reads TGCGCCAGCAGCACGGACAGCAACAATTCACCCCTCCACTTT.

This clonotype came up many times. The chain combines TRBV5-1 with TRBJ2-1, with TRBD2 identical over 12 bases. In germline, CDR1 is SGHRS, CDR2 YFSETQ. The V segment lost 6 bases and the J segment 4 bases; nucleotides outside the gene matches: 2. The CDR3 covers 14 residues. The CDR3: CASNLAGGYNEQFF. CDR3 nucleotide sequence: TGCGCCAGCAACCTAGCGGGGGGGTACAATGAGCAGTTCTTC.

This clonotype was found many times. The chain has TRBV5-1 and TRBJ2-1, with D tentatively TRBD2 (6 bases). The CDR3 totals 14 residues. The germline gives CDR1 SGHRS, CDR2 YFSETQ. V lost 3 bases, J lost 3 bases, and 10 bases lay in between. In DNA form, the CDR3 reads TGCGCCAGCAGCTCCAGACTAGACTACAATGAGCAGTTCTTC. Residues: CASSSRLDYNEQFF.

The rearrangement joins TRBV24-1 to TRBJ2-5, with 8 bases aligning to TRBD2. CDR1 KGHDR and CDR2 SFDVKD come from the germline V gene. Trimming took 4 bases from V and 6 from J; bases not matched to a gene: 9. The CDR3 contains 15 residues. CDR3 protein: CATSDPPRGAKTQYF. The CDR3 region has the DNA TGTGCCACCAGTGACCCCCCGCGGGGGGCCAAGACCCAGTACTTC.

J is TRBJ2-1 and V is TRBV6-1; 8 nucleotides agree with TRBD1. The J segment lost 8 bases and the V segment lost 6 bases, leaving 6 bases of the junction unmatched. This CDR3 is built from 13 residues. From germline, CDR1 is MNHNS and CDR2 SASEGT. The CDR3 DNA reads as TGTGCCAGCAGGGGGACAGGTGTCTATGAGCAGTTCTTC. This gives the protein CASRGTGVYEQFF.

CDR3 protein: CASSVRSGGSDTQYF. CDR3 DNA sequence: TGTGCCAGCAGCGTAAGGTCAGGGGGCTCAGATACGCAGTATTTT. The V gene is TRBV9, the J gene TRBJ2-3, with 8 bases lining up with TRBD1. The CDR3 has 15 residues. Germline CDR1 and CDR2: SGDLS and YYNGEE. V was pared by 1 base and J by 4 bases, with 5 bases of the junction left unmatched. The full variable domain, its missing parts supplied by reference TRBV9 and TRBJ2-3, is DSGVTQTPKHLITATGQRVTLRCSPRSGDLSVYWYQQSLDQGLQFLIQYYNGEERAKGNILERFSAQQFPDLHSELNLSSLELGDSALYFCASSVRSGGSDTQYFGPGTRLTVL.